The 19 T cell receptor beta chains below come from one sample, sequenced in a study of cytomegalovirus exposure and HLA in healthy donors. The PCR contained 60 Vbeta and 13 Jbeta primers. Profiling relied on immunoSEQ multiplex PCR, and the TCRdb table lists in-frame clones only, not all of them. The sample includes about 180,000 clones, approximately 81% of them seen just once. The sample was PBMCs. The receptors come from a man under 40 in good health and CMV-seronegative.

The V call is TRBV27, the J call TRBJ2-7, with D tentatively TRBD1 (5 bases). The CDR3 extends over 15 amino acids. V was clipped by 3 bases and J by 5 bases, with 17 bases between them. CDR1 MNHEY and CDR2 SMNVEV come from the germline V gene (reference sequence). This CDR3 is CASSLQGYRRDEQYF. DNA for the CDR3: TGTGCCAGCAGTTTGCAGGGCTATCGTAGGGACGAGCAGTACTTC.

The chain employs TRBV10-3 and TRBJ1-1; D is perhaps TRBD1 (6 bases). Germline CDR1 and CDR2: ENHRY and SYGVKD. The ends were cut back, 0 bases at V and 3 bases at J, with 8 bases in the middle. This CDR3 contains 14 residues. The CDR3 here is CAISESNRDTEAFF. DNA for the CDR3: TGTGCCATCAGTGAGTCGAACAGGGACACTGAAGCTTTCTTT.

J is TRBJ2-7 and V is TRBV18; D is perhaps TRBD1 (5 bases). CDR3 length: 16 residues. The germline V gene encodes CDR1 KGHSH and CDR2 LQKENI. V was cut by 3 bases and J by 1 base, with 16 bases left in between. The CDR3 DNA reads TGTGCCAGCTCACCGACAAAGGTGGGGCAGTCCTACGAGCAGTACTTC. It translates to CASSPTKVGQSYEQYF.

This clone was counted between two and nine times. This chain joins TRBV7-2 and TRBJ2-7; TRBD2 agrees at 9 bases. The junction had 7 bases not matched to a gene; V was cut back by 5 bases and J by 5 bases. The CDR3 spans 14 residues. Germline V lookup: CDR1 SGHTA, CDR2 FQGNSA. CDR3 nucleotides: TGTGCCAGCAGCAGTAGCGGGGGTAGTGACGAGCAGTACTTC. Translated, it gives CASSSSGGSDEQYF.

The CDR3 DNA reads as TGTGCTAGTGCCCCCGGGAGACCCTACAATGAGCAGTTCTTC. This sequence encodes CASAPGRPYNEQFF. J is TRBJ2-1 and V is TRBV12-5; weak D call: TRBD2 (6 bases). The length of the CDR3 is 14 residues. Germline V gene sequence: CDR1 LGHNT, CDR2 FRNRAP. The V end was cut by 7 bases, the J end by 2 bases, with 12 bases between.

This rearrangement joins TRBV11-3 to TRBJ1-2; the match to TRBD1 covers 7 bases. Germline CDR1 and CDR2: SGHNT and YENEEA. After removal of 1 base from V and 7 bases from J, the junction contained 12 bases not matched to a gene. The CDR3 sequence is 16 residues long. The CDR3 protein is CASSLVLTGASVGYTF. The CDR3, as DNA: TGTGCCAGCAGCTTAGTGCTCACAGGGGCGTCTGTTGGCTACACCTTC.

The chain is built from TRBV9 and TRBJ2-3, with 8 bases aligning to TRBD2. This CDR3 spans 16 amino acids. Germline V gene lookup returns CDR1 SGDLS and CDR2 YYNGEE. The ends lost 1 base at V and 2 bases at J; junction bases unmatched: 6. The CDR3 loop is CASSVYSGTPTDTQYF. DNA for the CDR3: TGTGCCAGCAGCGTATATAGCGGGACCCCCACAGATACGCAGTATTTT.

This clone was recorded once. The chain employs TRBV6-6 and TRBJ2-3, with 8 bases aligning to TRBD2. V was pared by 2 bases and J by 3 bases, with 7 bases of the junction left unmatched. Germline V lookup: CDR1 MNHNY, CDR2 SVGAGI (reference sequence). This CDR3 has 16 amino acids. CDR3 sequence: CASSYAAGDRTDTQYF. CDR3 bases: TGTGCCAGCAGTTACGCAGCGGGGGATCGGACAGATACGCAGTATTTT.

This chain uses TRBV2 with TRBJ2-1; 8 nucleotides match TRBD2. The CDR3 totals 13 residues. CDR1 and CDR2 (germline): SNHLY, FYNNEI. The V segment lost 6 bases and the J segment 7 bases; nucleotides outside the gene matches: 5. CDR3 in DNA: TGTGCCAGCAGCGGGAGGGCCGCAAATGAGCAGTTCTTC. Translating gives CASSGRAANEQFF.

This chain joins TRBV14 and TRBJ1-1, with 8 nucleotides matching TRBD1. The length of the CDR3 is 17 residues. CDR1 is SGHDN, CDR2 FVKESK, per germline. The V gene end was trimmed by 4 bases and the J gene end by 1 base; junction bases not matched to a gene: 11. CDR3 residues: CASSPGQGAGRNTEAFF. The CDR3 bases are TGTGCCAGCAGCCCCGGCCAGGGGGCCGGGAGGAACACTGAAGCTTTCTTT.

This chain joins TRBV6-1 and TRBJ2-1; 8 positions match TRBD2. The CDR3 is 16 residues long. V gave up 4 bases and J gave up 4 bases; unmatched junction bases: 9. Germline assignment: CDR1 MNHNS and CDR2 SASEGT. The CDR3 region is CASSAKLAEVYNEQFF. CDR3 nucleotides: TGTGCCAGCAGTGCCAAACTAGCGGAAGTATACAATGAGCAGTTCTTC.

This rearrangement joins TRBV10-1 to TRBJ1-2; possible D gene TRBD1, 6 bases. This CDR3 has 13 amino acids. Germline V CDR1 and CDR2: WNHNN, SYGVQD (reference sequence). Trimming pared 4 bases from V and 8 bases from J, leaving 14 bases between. CDR3 protein: CASSAYRVGGYTF. In DNA form, the CDR3 reads TGCGCCAGCAGTGCTTACAGGGTCGGAGGCTACACCTTC.

The rearrangement links TRBV10-3 to TRBJ1-2; the match to TRBD1 covers 7 bases. The V and J ends lost 6 bases and 6 bases, in that order; junction bases with no gene match: 7. This CDR3 is built from 13 residues. Germline assignment: CDR1 ENHRY and CDR2 SYGVKD. This CDR3 is CAIRAGTANGYTF. DNA for the CDR3: TGTGCCATCAGAGCCGGGACAGCAAATGGCTACACCTTC.

V gene TRBV4-3 combines with J gene TRBJ2-1; TRBD2 agrees at 7 bases. Germline V lookup: CDR1 LGHNA, CDR2 YSLEER. The CDR3 totals 15 residues. V was pared by 5 bases and J by 6 bases, with 10 bases of the junction left unmatched. The CDR3 loop reads CASSVGGGSGNEQFF. The CDR3 DNA is TGCGCCAGCAGCGTTGGTGGCGGGAGTGGCAATGAGCAGTTCTTC.

The rearrangement links TRBV5-6 to TRBJ2-7, with a possible D match to TRBD2 (6 bases). The germline V gene has CDR1 SGHDT and CDR2 YYEEEE. The V end was cut by 0 bases, the J end by 2 bases, with 9 bases between. This CDR3 spans 14 amino acids. The CDR3 is CASSLAGGTYEQYF. The DNA of the CDR3 is TGTGCCAGCAGCTTGGCCGGCGGGACCTACGAGCAGTACTTC. The full variable domain, in which reference TRBV5-6 and TRBJ2-7 provide the parts outside the CDR3, is DAGVTQSPTHLIKTRGQQVTLRCSPKSGHDTVSWYQQALGQGPQFIFQYYEEEERQRGNFPDRFSGHQFPNYSSELNVNALLLGDSALYLCASSLAGGTYEQYFGPGTRLTVT.

The chain recombines TRBV15 with TRBJ1-5; 7 bases fit TRBD1. The CDR3 is made up of 21 amino acids. The ends lost 0 bases at V and 1 base at J; junction bases unmatched: 18. Germline V gene lookup returns CDR1 LNHNV and CDR2 YYDKDF (reference sequence). In DNA, the CDR3 is TGTGCCACCAGCAGAGATCTAGGAATAGGGGGCTTGGAAGTGAGCAATCAGCCCCAGCATTTT. Translating it yields CATSRDLGIGGLEVSNQPQHF.

This chain connects TRBV4-1 to TRBJ2-3; TRBD1 aligns across 9 bases. Germline values: CDR1 MGHRA, CDR2 YSYEKL. The CDR3 loop spans 15 amino acids. V lost 0 bases and J lost 3; bases outside the gene matches: 1. The CDR3 DNA sequence: TGCGCCAGCAGCCAAGAGACAGGGGGTACAGATACGCAGTATTTT. Protein: CASSQETGGTDTQYF.

The rearrangement joins TRBV30 to TRBJ2-7; TRBD1 aligns across 7 bases. From germline, CDR1 is GTSNPN and CDR2 SVGIG (reference sequence). CDR3 length equals 15 residues. V shed 4 bases, J shed 0 bases, and the junction held 9 bases outside the gene matches. Here the CDR3 reads CAWTATDRFSYEQYF. In DNA form, the CDR3 reads TGTGCCTGGACCGCGACGGACAGGTTCTCCTACGAGCAGTACTTC.

The chain joins TRBV7-3 to TRBJ1-2; tentatively, D is TRBD1 (6 bases). This CDR3 region has 13 residues. V gave up 2 bases and J gave up 2 bases, with 6 bases separating them. Germline loops: CDR1 SGHTA, CDR2 FQGTGA. CDR3 in amino acids: CASSLQGNYGYTF. The CDR3 nucleotides read TGTGCCAGCAGCTTACAGGGGAACTATGGCTACACCTTC.